A single sample gave rise to the 16 T cell receptor beta chains below, sequenced in a study of cytomegalovirus exposure and HLA in healthy donors. In the PCR, 60 Vbeta and 13 Jbeta primers were used. Measured with immunoSEQ multiplex PCR; TCRdb has only the in-frame clones, and not every one. This sample has about 140,000 clones, with roughly 79% found just once. The sequenced material came from PBMCs. The receptors come from a woman in her thirties or forties in good health and CMV-seronegative.

V and J are TRBV9 and TRBJ2-1; D is perhaps TRBD1 (7 bases). Germline CDR1 SGDLS, CDR2 YYNGEE. The CDR3 sequence is 14 residues long. V dropped 4 bases and J dropped 8 bases, with 16 bases sitting between them. The CDR3: CASSPRGRGDEQFF. In nucleotides, the CDR3 is TGTGCCAGCAGCCCGAGGGGGCGCGGGGATGAGCAGTTCTTC.

This chain connects TRBV28 to TRBJ1-2; TRBD1 aligns across 10 bases. CDR3 size: 14 residues. CDR1 and CDR2 from the germline V gene are MDHEN and SYDVKM. The junction had 5 bases not matched to a gene; V was cut back by 6 bases and J by 4 bases. This CDR3 reads CASRATGGSYGYTF. DNA for the CDR3: TGTGCCAGCAGGGCGACAGGGGGCAGCTATGGCTACACCTTC.

This sequence joins TRBV7-9 and TRBJ2-7, with D perhaps TRBD1 (7 bases). The CDR3 extends over 14 amino acids. Germline lookup yields CDR1 SEHNR and CDR2 FQNEAQ (reference sequence). Trimming removed 4 bases at V and 6 bases at J, with 16 bases between. The CDR3 DNA reads as TGTGCCAGCAGCTCGGCAGGGGGGCTGGGCGAGCAGTACTTC. Translation gives CASSSAGGLGEQYF.

CDR3: CASSQARTGGEPQHF. The CDR3 coding sequence is TGTGCCAGCAGCCAGGCGAGGACAGGGGGCGAACCCCAGCATTTT. The rearrangement links TRBV4-2 to TRBJ1-5; 11 bases line up with TRBD1. The J segment lost 10 bases and the V segment lost 3 bases, leaving 8 bases of the junction unmatched. Per the germline V gene, CDR1 is LGHNA and CDR2 is YNFKEQ. CDR3 length: 15 residues.

The chain employs TRBV18 and TRBJ2-1; 8 nucleotides agree with TRBD1. Trimming took 6 bases from V and 4 from J; bases not matched to a gene: 8. Germline V lookup: CDR1 KGHSH, CDR2 LQKENI. This CDR3 spans 15 amino acids. CDR3 DNA sequence: TGTGCCAGCTCTGCACAGACAGGGGTGTACAATGAGCAGTTCTTC. The encoded protein is CASSAQTGVYNEQFF. Filled out from reference TRBV18 and TRBJ2-1, the complete variable domain reads NAGVMQNPRHLVRRRGQEARLRCSPMKGHSHVYWYRQLPEEGLKFMVYLQKENIIDESGMPKERFSAEFPKEGPSILRIQQVVRGDSAAYFCASSAQTGVYNEQFFGPGTRLTVL.

The genes are TRBV4-3 and TRBJ2-1; a possible D gene is TRBD2 (6 bases). The germline V gene encodes CDR1 LGHNA and CDR2 YSLEER. The CDR3 sequence is 15 residues long. V dropped 1 base and J dropped 9 bases, with 16 bases sitting between them. CDR3 DNA: TGCGCCAGCAGCCAAGTGGCGGGAACGTTAGGTGAGCAGTTCTTC. It yields the protein CASSQVAGTLGEQFF.

This clone was picked up one time. V and J are TRBV7-8 and TRBJ2-7; 9 bases match TRBD2. The germline V gene has CDR1 SGHVS and CDR2 FQNEAQ. The CDR3 sequence is 16 residues long. With 5 bases clipped from V and 6 bases from J, the junction kept 14 bases outside the gene matches. For the CDR3, the DNA is TGTGCCAGCAGCCCTCATGTCTTAGCGGGGGCCCCCGAGCAGTACTTC. This translates into CASSPHVLAGAPEQYF.

CDR3 sequence (DNA): TGTGCCAGCAATGAGGCCGGACTAGCGGGAGTGGGGGAGCAGTACTTC. The encoded protein is CASNEAGLAGVGEQYF. The rearrangement links TRBV28 to TRBJ2-7; 13 positions match TRBD2. This CDR3 spans 16 amino acids. V trimming: 7 bases; J trimming: 7 bases; junction bases outside the gene matches: 13. CDR1 and CDR2 from the germline V gene are MDHEN and SYDVKM.

For the CDR3, the DNA is TGTGCCAGCAGCTTCCCAACTCCGGGACAGAACCAAGAGACCCAGTACTTC. This codes for CASSFPTPGQNQETQYF. The chain recombines TRBV5-4 with TRBJ2-5; 7 nucleotides match TRBD1. With V trimmed by 2 bases and J by 0 bases, 10 bases remained unmatched. The CDR3 covers 17 residues. Germline V gene lookup returns CDR1 SGHNT and CDR2 YYREEE (reference sequence). The variable domain in full, completed from reference TRBV5-4 and TRBJ2-5, reads ETGVTQSPTHLIKTRGQQVTLRCSSQSGHNTVSWYQQALGQGPQFIFQYYREEENGRGNFPPRFSGLQFPNYSSELNVNALELDDSALYLCASSFPTPGQNQETQYFGPGTRLLVL.

This clone showed up just a few times. This chain connects TRBV6-5 to TRBJ2-7, with TRBD2 matching over 7 bases. This CDR3 region has 15 residues. The trim removed 0 bases at V and 4 bases at J, leaving 6 bases unmatched. Germline lookup yields CDR1 MNHEY and CDR2 SVGAGI. The CDR3 is CASSYSYLGGYEQYF. The CDR3 nucleotides are TGTGCCAGCAGTTACTCCTATTTGGGGGGGTACGAGCAGTACTTC.

The chain uses TRBV4-1 and TRBJ2-5; 13 nucleotides line up with TRBD2. Germline V gene sequence: CDR1 MGHRA, CDR2 YSYEKL. The CDR3 runs to 17 residues. The ends lost 1 base at V and 5 bases at J; junction bases unmatched: 7. The CDR3: CASSQGRLAGGGETQYF. CDR3 nucleotides: TGCGCCAGCAGCCAAGGTAGACTAGCGGGAGGAGGGGAGACCCAGTACTTC.

The count of this clone is one. Here the CDR3 reads CASSFYLADTQYF. CDR3 sequence (DNA): TGTGCCAGCAGTTTCTACCTAGCGGATACGCAGTATTTT. The chain couples TRBV28 to TRBJ2-3; a possible D gene is TRBD2 (6 bases). Looked up from germline, CDR1 is MDHEN and CDR2 is SYDVKM. CDR3 length: 13 amino acids. With 3 bases removed from V and 6 bases from J, the gap between germline ends came to 10 bases. The full variable domain, its missing parts supplied by reference TRBV28 and TRBJ2-3, is DVKVTQSSRYLVKRTGEKVFLECVQDMDHENMFWYRQDPGLGLRLIYFSYDVKMKEKGDIPEGYSVSREKKERFSLILESASTNQTSMYLCASSFYLADTQYFGPGTRLTVL.

The chain joins TRBV5-1 to TRBJ2-3; maybe TRBD2 (6 bases). CDR3 size: 14 residues. Trimming cost V 2 bases and J 1 base, with 8 bases left between them. Germline V gene lookup returns CDR1 SGHRS and CDR2 YFSETQ. CDR3 amino acids: CASSFPSGTDTQYF. The DNA of the CDR3 is TGCGCCAGCAGCTTCCCTAGCGGCACAGATACGCAGTATTTT.

The genes are TRBV15 and TRBJ1-5, with D hard to call. This CDR3 has 18 amino acids. Germline V gene lookup returns CDR1 LNHNV and CDR2 YYDKDF (reference sequence). The ends were cut back, 3 bases at V and 0 bases at J, with 18 bases in the middle. The CDR3 sequence: CATSREASGSLSNQPQHF. Written as DNA, the CDR3 is TGTGCCACCAGCAGGGAAGCCTCGGGGAGCCTTAGCAATCAGCCCCAGCATTTT.

The chain is built from TRBV6-1 and TRBJ1-2; 12 nucleotides align to TRBD1. Germline CDR1 is MNHNS and CDR2 is SASEGT. This CDR3 is 16 amino acids long. Germline trimming cut 0 bases from V and 4 bases from J; bases unmatched to any gene: 3. The CDR3 DNA reads as TGTGCCAGCAGTGAAGCGGGGACAGGGGGCCCCTATGGCTACACCTTC. It is translated as CASSEAGTGGPYGYTF.

The chain employs TRBV13 and TRBJ2-7; D is uncertain. V was clipped by 4 bases and J by 3 bases, with 13 bases between them. The CDR3 sequence is 14 residues long. Germline values: CDR1 PRHDT, CDR2 FYEKMQ (reference sequence). The chain's CDR3 is CASSSIQRFYEQYF. The CDR3 nucleotides are TGTGCCAGCAGCTCGATCCAGCGATTCTACGAGCAGTACTTC.